A selection of T cell receptor beta chains follows, all from one sample in a study of Ad26.COV2.S vaccination and SARS-CoV-2 variants. Profiled with immunoSEQ multiplex PCR; TCRdb holds only in-frame clones, not every one. The sample records roughly 680,000 clones, 80% to 90% being singletons. The specimen was peripheral blood, collected in a trial of Ad26.COV2.S vaccine versus placebo. Every receptor here comes from a person between 18 and 65 years old who received the Ad26.COV2.S COVID-19 vaccine or a placebo. CDR3s include the opening cysteine and the closing phenylalanine or tryptophan. The order of the fields is V gene, D gene, J gene, CDR3 protein. D genes are given only for firm matches.

V gene: TRBV9
D gene: TRBD1
J gene: TRBJ1-1
CDR3 protein: CASSGGQGANTEAFF

V gene: TRBV15
D gene: .
J gene: TRBJ1-5
CDR3 protein: CATSRADTFNQPQHF

V gene: TRBV30
D gene: TRBD2
J gene: TRBJ2-7
CDR3 protein: CAWNNLGLAGVGEQYF

V gene: TRBV19
D gene: .
J gene: TRBJ2-1
CDR3 protein: CASSKGWEQFF

V gene: TRBV12-3/TRBV12-4
D gene: .
J gene: TRBJ1-1
CDR3 protein: CASSFGERTEAFF

V gene: TRBV7-2
D gene: .
J gene: TRBJ1-5
CDR3 protein: CASSLWSKGNQPQHF

V gene: TRBV6-2/TRBV6-3
D gene: TRBD1
J gene: TRBJ1-5
CDR3 protein: CASSYPGQGLRSNQPQHF

V gene: TRBV19
D gene: .
J gene: TRBJ2-1
CDR3 protein: CASSGTPNEQFF

V gene: TRBV2
D gene: .
J gene: TRBJ1-4
CDR3 protein: CASTHGLGGGNEKLFF

V gene: TRBV7-9
D gene: .
J gene: TRBJ1-6
CDR3 protein: CASSPDFDSPLHF

V gene: TRBV5-4
D gene: .
J gene: TRBJ1-1
CDR3 protein: CASSLEGDAFF

V gene: TRBV6-5
D gene: TRBD1
J gene: TRBJ1-2
CDR3 protein: CASRPDRGVGYTF

V gene: TRBV29-1
D gene: .
J gene: TRBJ1-2
CDR3 protein: CSGVFPPGGYTF

V gene: TRBV14
D gene: .
J gene: TRBJ1-2
CDR3 protein: CASSPAVPGHKYGYTF

V gene: TRBV27
D gene: TRBD2
J gene: TRBJ2-2
CDR3 protein: CASTSRGWGLATGELFF

V gene: TRBV11-2
D gene: TRBD2
J gene: TRBJ2-1
CDR3 protein: CASSLGGAGGPVFF

V gene: TRBV6-2/TRBV6-3
D gene: .
J gene: TRBJ2-2
CDR3 protein: CASSFRSPGELFF

V gene: TRBV7-9
D gene: .
J gene: TRBJ2-5
CDR3 protein: CASSLDLRGGQETQYF

V gene: TRBV6-5
D gene: TRBD2
J gene: TRBJ2-2
CDR3 protein: CASRIASGNTGELFF

V gene: TRBV6-5
D gene: .
J gene: TRBJ1-1
CDR3 protein: CASSIGLRNTEAFF